This T cell receptor beta chain was sequenced for a study of cytomegalovirus exposure and HLA in healthy donors. General study findings and limits: Researchers reported from a later analysis that most CMV-associated TCR beta chains appeared HLA-restricted. Most subjects had HLA-A and HLA-B alleles reportedly predicted accurately by TCR beta sequences.

This CDR3 region has 15 residues. The trim removed 0 bases at V and 2 bases at J, leaving 5 bases unmatched. The germline V gene encodes CDR1 SGDLS and CDR2 YYNGEE. This clone was picked up one time. The antigen remains undetermined. A multiplex PCR was run with 60 Vbeta primers and 13 Jbeta primers. Original processing methods: Some 11 million shared chains were among the roughly 78 million unique TCR beta chains that a later analysis counted. Profiled with immunoSEQ multiplex PCR; TCRdb holds only in-frame clones, not every one. V and J calls and clone size come straight from that table; D and trimming were deduced from the DNA. This sample has about 150,000 clones; around 84% occur once, and the top ten carry approximately 2.5%.

Sequenced input: PBMCs. The J gene is TRBJ2-7, the V gene TRBV9; TRBD2 agrees at 7 bases. The source of this sequence is a woman in her late teens or twenties in good health and CMV-seronegative. CDR3 in amino acids: CASSVEPSGTYEQYF. The CDR3 nucleotides read TGTGCCAGCAGCGTAGAGCCTAGCGGTACCTACGAGCAGTACTTC.